This entry lists 3 T cell receptor beta chains sequenced from one sample in a study of T cell responses to AZD1222 COVID-19 vaccine. Measured with immunoSEQ multiplex PCR; TCRdb has only the in-frame clones, and not every one. The sample contains about 140,000 clones, about 92% of which appear only once. The sample here was peripheral blood, taken on day 0 of AZD1222 vaccination. These TCRs come from an adult in good health.

V gene TRBV7-3 combines with J gene TRBJ2-2; 7 positions match TRBD1. V lost 3 bases to trimming and J lost 2 bases; unmatched junction nucleotides: 3. The length of the CDR3 is 15 residues. Germline V CDR1 and CDR2: SGHTA, FQGTGA. CDR3 amino acids: CASSLGDRNTGELFF. The CDR3, as DNA: TGTGCCAGCAGCTTGGGGGACAGAAACACCGGGGAGCTGTTTTTT.

The V and J genes are TRBV12-5 and TRBJ1-6; D not resolved. The CDR3 runs to 13 residues. V dropped 1 base and J dropped 9 bases, with 7 bases sitting between them. Germline V CDR1 and CDR2: LGHNT, FRNRAP. As DNA, the CDR3 is TGTGCTAGTGGTTTGGAGGACGTTTCACCCCTCCACTTT. It encodes CASGLEDVSPLHF.

The chain uses TRBV13 and TRBJ1-1; TRBD1 aligns across 9 bases. The CDR3 sequence is 14 residues long. CDR1 and CDR2 from the germline V gene are PRHDT and FYEKMQ (reference sequence). J gave up 11 bases and V 1 base, and 8 bases lay outside the gene matches. CDR3 DNA: TGTGCCAGCAGCTTAGTCGACAGGGGGAGAAGGGCTTTCTTT. This gives the protein CASSLVDRGRRAFF. Together with reference TRBV13 and TRBJ1-1, the CDR3 gives the full variable domain: AAGVIQSPRHLIKEKRETATLKCYPIPRHDTVYWYQQGPGQDPQFLISFYEKMQSDKGSIPDRFSAQQFSDYHSELNMSSLELGDSALYFCASSLVDRGRRAFFGQGTRLTVV.